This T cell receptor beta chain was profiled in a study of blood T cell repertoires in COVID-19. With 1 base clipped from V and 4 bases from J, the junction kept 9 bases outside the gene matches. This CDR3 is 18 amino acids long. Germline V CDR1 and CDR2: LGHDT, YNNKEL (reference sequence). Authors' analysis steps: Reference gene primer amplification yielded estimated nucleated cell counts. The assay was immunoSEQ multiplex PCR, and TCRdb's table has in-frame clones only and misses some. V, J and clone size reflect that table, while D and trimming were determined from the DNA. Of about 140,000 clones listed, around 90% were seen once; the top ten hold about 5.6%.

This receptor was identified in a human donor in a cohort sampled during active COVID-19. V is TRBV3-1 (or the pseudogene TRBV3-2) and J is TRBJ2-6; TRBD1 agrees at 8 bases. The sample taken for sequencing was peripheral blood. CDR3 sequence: CASSQGVARGPGANVLTF. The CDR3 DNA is TGTGCCAGCAGCCAAGGAGTCGCCAGGGGGCCGGGGGCCAACGTCCTGACTTTC.